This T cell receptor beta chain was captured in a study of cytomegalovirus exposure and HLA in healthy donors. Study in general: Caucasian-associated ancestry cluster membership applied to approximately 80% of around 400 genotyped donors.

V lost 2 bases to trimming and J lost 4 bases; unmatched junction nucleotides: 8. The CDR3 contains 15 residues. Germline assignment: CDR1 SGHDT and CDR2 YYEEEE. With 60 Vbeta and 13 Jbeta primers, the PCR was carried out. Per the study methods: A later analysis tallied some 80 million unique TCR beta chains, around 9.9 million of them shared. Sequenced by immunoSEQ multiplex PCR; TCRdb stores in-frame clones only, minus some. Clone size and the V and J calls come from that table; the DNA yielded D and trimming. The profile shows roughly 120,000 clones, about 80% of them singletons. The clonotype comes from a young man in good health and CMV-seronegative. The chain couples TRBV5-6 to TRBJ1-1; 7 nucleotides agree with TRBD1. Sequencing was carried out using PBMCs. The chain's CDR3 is CASSLIGQDTTEAFF. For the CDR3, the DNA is TGTGCCAGCAGCTTAATCGGACAGGACACCACTGAAGCTTTCTTT.